This entry lists 28 T cell receptor beta chains sequenced from one sample in a study of blood T cell repertoires in COVID-19. The protocol was immunoSEQ multiplex PCR, while the TCRdb copy is restricted to in-frame clones and leaves out a portion. The table has about 210,000 clones, around 82% seen once; the top ten hold about 8.9%. Input material: peripheral blood. These receptors all come from a woman aged 50 to 65 with acute or convalescent COVID-19.

Only a few counts were recorded for this clone. The chain couples TRBV28 to TRBJ2-7; TRBD1 might be the D (5 bases). Germline V lookup: CDR1 MDHEN, CDR2 SYDVKM. The CDR3 spans 14 residues. V dropped 7 bases and J dropped 2 bases, with 15 bases sitting between them. CDR3: CASISTRVTYEQYF. The CDR3 coding sequence is TGTGCCAGCATTTCGACCAGGGTCACCTACGAGCAGTACTTC.

J is TRBJ2-1 and V is TRBV18; no definite D call. Trimming took off 6 bases at V and 7 bases at J, with 16 bases between the two ends. This CDR3 has 14 amino acids. Germline-derived CDR1 and CDR2 are KGHSH and LQKENI. The CDR3 sequence is CASSPRRERNEQFF. CDR3 DNA: TGTGCCAGCTCCCCCCGGCGAGAGAGGAATGAGCAGTTCTTC. The full variable domain, with the rest looked up from reference TRBV18 and TRBJ2-1, is NAGVMQNPRHLVRRRGQEARLRCSPMKGHSHVYWYRQLPEEGLKFMVYLQKENIIDESGMPKERFSAEFPKEGPSILRIQQVVRGDSAAYFCASSPRRERNEQFFGPGTRLTVL.

Turning to this clone: Germline is not matched at one junction end, which may reflect a read error. The chain is built from TRBV6-4 and TRBJ2-7, with 10 bases aligning to TRBD2. CDR1 is MRHNA, CDR2 SNTAGT, per germline. The CDR3 totals 16 residues. In DNA form, the CDR3 reads TGTGCCAGCAGGGACTTTACTAGCGGGATGCTCTACGAGCAGTACTTC. This translates into CASRDFTSGMLYEQYF.

V gene TRBV11-2 combines with J gene TRBJ2-3; the D is unclear. Germline-derived CDR1 and CDR2 are SGHAT and FQNNGV. This CDR3 contains 12 residues. V dropped 4 bases and J dropped 1 base, with 3 bases sitting between them. The CDR3 reads CASSSGTDTQYF. DNA for the CDR3: TGTGCCAGCAGCTCGGGCACAGATACGCAGTATTTT.

This chain uses TRBV28 with TRBJ1-1; D remains ambiguous. This CDR3 is 13 amino acids long. Trimming removed 4 bases at V and 0 bases at J, with 6 bases between. Germline CDR1 and CDR2: MDHEN and SYDVKM. CDR3 in DNA: TGTGCCAGCAGTTCCGGGGTGAACACTGAAGCTTTCTTT. Protein: CASSSGVNTEAFF.

The chain is built from TRBV5-1 and TRBJ2-2; the D gene is possibly TRBD1 (6 bases). V lost 0 bases and J 6 bases, leaving 9 bases between the germline ends. The CDR3 extends over 14 amino acids. The germline gives CDR1 SGHRS, CDR2 YFSETQ. CDR3 amino acids: CASSLGQAPGELFF. The CDR3 DNA reads as TGCGCCAGCAGCTTGGGACAGGCACCCGGGGAGCTGTTTTTT.

The CDR3 DNA sequence: TGTGCCAGCAGCCCCCGCGACAGGGGTGTGGATGAGCAGTTCTTC. Amino acids: CASSPRDRGVDEQFF. The chain carries TRBV7-2 and TRBJ2-1, with TRBD1 identical over 8 bases. There are 15 residues in the CDR3. CDR1 is SGHTA, CDR2 FQGNSA, per germline. The V gene end was trimmed by 5 bases and the J gene end by 8 bases; junction bases not matched to a gene: 11.

The chain employs TRBV6-1 and TRBJ2-7; TRBD2 agrees at 11 bases. J gave up 2 bases and V 1 base, and 13 bases lay outside the gene matches. Germline CDR1 reads MNHNS; CDR2 reads SASEGT. CDR3 length equals 19 residues. As DNA, the CDR3 is TGTGCCAGCAGTGAAGTGGTGGCTAGCGGGAGGCCGCGACCCTACGAGCAGTACTTC. Amino acids: CASSEVVASGRPRPYEQYF.

The chain couples TRBV10-2 to TRBJ2-7, with unresolved D. CDR1 is WSHSY and CDR2 is SAAADI in the germline V gene. This CDR3 region has 12 residues. The V and J ends lost 3 bases and 3 bases respectively, with 6 bases between them. CDR3 amino acids: CASSDTRYEQYF. CDR3 DNA sequence: TGCGCCAGCAGTGATACGCGCTACGAGCAGTACTTC.

In its sample, this clone was seen a few times. The chain has TRBV19 and TRBJ1-5; D possibly corresponds to TRBD1 (6 bases). Between the trimmed V and J ends, which lost 7 bases and 9 bases, there was a span of 22 bases. Germline CDR1 reads LNHDA; CDR2 reads SQIVND (reference sequence). This CDR3 has 15 amino acids. CDR3 in amino acids: CASTPPGHLSAPQHF. The CDR3 nucleotides read TGTGCCAGTACCCCGCCGGGACATTTATCGGCGCCCCAGCATTTT.

The V call is TRBV18, the J call TRBJ2-1, with D possibly being TRBD1 (6 bases). Trimming removed 3 bases at V and 10 bases at J, with 16 bases between. This CDR3 region has 14 residues. Germline CDR1 and CDR2: KGHSH and LQKENI. Written as DNA, the CDR3 is TGTGCCAGCTCACCTCTTCCCCTGGGGGCGGAGCAGTTCTTC. It encodes CASSPLPLGAEQFF.

The chain employs TRBV2 and TRBJ2-5, with D tentatively TRBD2 (6 bases). V gave up 7 bases and J gave up 4 bases, with 19 bases separating them. CDR3 length: 15 residues. Germline CDR1 and CDR2: SNHLY and FYNNEI. CDR3 region: CASTRDSRERETQYF. CDR3 nucleotides: TGTGCCAGCACCCGGGACTCCCGGGAGCGAGAGACCCAGTACTTC.

The J gene is TRBJ1-2, the V gene TRBV3-1 (or the pseudogene TRBV3-2); D possibly corresponds to TRBD1 (6 bases). Looked up from germline, CDR1 is LGHDT and CDR2 is YNNKEL (reference sequence). This CDR3 contains 15 residues. The V and J ends lost 5 bases and 2 bases respectively, with 15 bases between them. In nucleotides, the CDR3 is TGTGCCAGCAGCTACCCAGGACAGCTGAACTATGGCTACACCTTC. It codes for CASSYPGQLNYGYTF.

The rearrangement uses TRBV4-1 and TRBJ2-7, with unresolved D. Germline CDR1 reads MGHRA; CDR2 reads YSYEKL. The CDR3 has 15 amino acids. V was pared by 1 base and J by 3 bases, with 13 bases between. CDR3 sequence: CASSQGPHTIYEQYF. The CDR3 DNA reads as TGCGCCAGCAGCCAAGGGCCTCACACCATCTACGAGCAGTACTTC.

The chain carries TRBV28 and TRBJ2-7; 8 positions agree with TRBD1. The germline V gene encodes CDR1 MDHEN and CDR2 SYDVKM. The CDR3 loop spans 12 amino acids. The junction had 6 bases not matched to a gene; V was cut back by 4 bases and J by 10 bases. CDR3 amino acids: CASSSIGQGQYF. CDR3 sequence (DNA): TGTGCCAGCAGTTCCATCGGACAGGGACAGTACTTC.

The rearrangement uses TRBV2 and TRBJ2-2; D gene ambiguous. The CDR3 sequence is 14 residues long. Trimming left V 7 bases short and J 6 bases short, with 15 bases between. CDR1 SNHLY and CDR2 FYNNEI come from the germline V gene. The CDR3 DNA sequence: TGTGCCAGCACTCGAACCACCTACCCCGGGGAGCTGTTTTTT. Encoded protein: CASTRTTYPGELFF.

This chain uses TRBV5-4 with TRBJ2-3, with TRBD1 as a possible D gene (5 bases). V was trimmed by 4 bases and J by 1 base, leaving 7 bases between them. The CDR3 sequence is 13 residues long. Germline CDR1 SGHNT, CDR2 YYREEE (reference sequence). DNA of the CDR3: TGTGCCAGCAGCGAAGGGGGCACAGATACGCAGTATTTT. The encoded protein is CASSEGGTDTQYF.

J is TRBJ2-1 and V is TRBV3-1 (or the pseudogene TRBV3-2), with no clear D. Germline loops: CDR1 LGHDT, CDR2 YNNKEL (reference sequence). V dropped 2 bases and J dropped 10 bases, with 9 bases sitting between them. The CDR3 extends over 12 amino acids. Here the CDR3 DNA reads TGTGCCAGCAGCCAAAGAGCCCGGGAGCAGTTCTTC. Translation: CASSQRAREQFF.

This clone has just one count. This chain links TRBV7-7 with TRBJ2-7, with 8 bases identical to TRBD1. Germline V gene data show CDR1 as SSHAT and CDR2 as FNYEAQ (reference sequence). After removal of 1 base from V and 2 bases from J, the junction contained 19 bases not matched to a gene. The CDR3 sequence is 20 residues long. CDR3 protein: CASSLEPRTGFPRTPYEQYF. CDR3 nucleotides: TGTGCCAGCAGCTTAGAACCCCGGACAGGGTTTCCTAGAACTCCCTACGAGCAGTACTTC.

The V gene is TRBV11-2, the J gene TRBJ2-3, with 13 bases matching TRBD2. V dropped 5 bases and J dropped 2; count of bases not matched to a gene: 4. Germline loops: CDR1 SGHAT, CDR2 FQNNGV. This CDR3 is built from 16 residues. The CDR3 coding sequence is TGTGCCAGCAGCCGGGGACTAGCGGGGTCCACAGATACGCAGTATTTT. It specifies CASSRGLAGSTDTQYF.

This chain connects TRBV7-2 to TRBJ1-2, with 12 nucleotides matching TRBD1. This CDR3 is 16 amino acids long. Germline V gene lookup returns CDR1 SGHTA and CDR2 FQGNSA. The V segment lost 1 base and the J segment 3 bases; nucleotides outside the gene matches: 3. The CDR3 DNA reads as TGTGCCAGCAGCTTAGGGGGACAGGGGGCAGACTATGGCTACACCTTC. This gives the protein CASSLGGQGADYGYTF.

The V call is TRBV19, the J call TRBJ2-2, with a possible D match to TRBD2 (6 bases). CDR3 length equals 14 residues. Germline lookup yields CDR1 LNHDA and CDR2 SQIVND (reference sequence). The V end lost 4 bases, the J end lost 5 bases, and 11 bases lay between the germline ends. The CDR3 DNA follows: TGTGCCAGTAGTACCATGGGGACTACCGGGGAGCTGTTTTTT. Encoded protein: CASSTMGTTGELFF.

A single count supports this clone. V is TRBV29-1 and J is TRBJ1-2; TRBD1 aligns across 10 bases. Germline CDR1 SQVTM, CDR2 ANQGSEA. V shed 2 bases and J 8 bases; nucleotides not matched to a gene: 14. The CDR3 sequence is 16 residues long. For the CDR3, the DNA is TGCAGCGTTGAACGGGGGGGACAGGGGTTATCGAAAGGCTACACCTTC. Translation gives CSVERGGQGLSKGYTF.

The chain joins TRBV23-1 to TRBJ1-2, with 7 bases fitting TRBD1. TRBV23-1 is an ORF, and what it does is uncertain. Germline trimming cut 0 bases from V and 0 bases from J; bases unmatched to any gene: 10. This CDR3 contains 18 residues. CDR3 sequence (DNA): TGCGCCAGCAGTCAATCGGGACAGTGCCATCTAGCTAACTATGGCTACACCTTC. It translates to CASSQSGQCHLANYGYTF.

The sample holds a few counts of this clone. The CDR3 DNA sequence: TGCAGTGCTAGAGATCCGAATGAGCAGTTCTTC. Protein product: CSARDPNEQFF. This sequence joins TRBV20-1 and TRBJ2-1; D remains unclear. This CDR3 spans 11 amino acids. Trimming removed 0 bases from V and 7 bases from J, with 4 bases in between. Germline V CDR1 and CDR2: DFQATT, SNEGSKA (reference sequence).

This CDR3 is CAAGESLLRETQYF. DNA of the CDR3: TGTGCCGCCGGTGAAAGTCTCTTAAGAGAGACCCAGTACTTC. The chain is built from TRBV5-4 and TRBJ2-5; D remains ambiguous. Germline assignment: CDR1 SGHNT and CDR2 YYREEE (reference sequence). This CDR3 contains 14 residues. Between the trimmed V and J ends, which lost 10 bases and 4 bases, there was a span of 20 bases.

The CDR3 DNA is TGTGCCAGCAGTGGGGCAGCTGGCGAAAAACTGTTTTTT. Protein: CASSGAAGEKLFF. The J gene is TRBJ1-4, the V gene TRBV2; no reliable D call. Trimming left V 4 bases short and J 8 bases short, with 11 bases between. Germline values: CDR1 SNHLY, CDR2 FYNNEI. The CDR3 is 13 amino acids.

The chain uses TRBV12-3 or TRBV12-4 and TRBJ2-7; the D is unclear. V was trimmed by 5 bases and J by 9 bases, leaving 11 bases between them. The CDR3 covers 11 residues. The DNA for the CDR3 is TGTGCCAGCAGTAACGAAGCACGGCAGTACTTC. Amino acid sequence: CASSNEARQYF.